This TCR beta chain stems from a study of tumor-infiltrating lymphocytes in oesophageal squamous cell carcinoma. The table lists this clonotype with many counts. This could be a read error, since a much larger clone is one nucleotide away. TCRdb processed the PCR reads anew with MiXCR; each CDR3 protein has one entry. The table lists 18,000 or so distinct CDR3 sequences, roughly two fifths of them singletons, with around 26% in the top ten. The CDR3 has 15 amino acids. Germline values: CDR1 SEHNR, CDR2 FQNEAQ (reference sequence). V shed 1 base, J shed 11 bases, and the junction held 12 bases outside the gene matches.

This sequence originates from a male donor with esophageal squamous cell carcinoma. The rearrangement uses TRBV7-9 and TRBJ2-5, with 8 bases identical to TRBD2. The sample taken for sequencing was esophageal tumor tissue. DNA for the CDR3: TGTGCCAGCAGCTTAGACGGGGGGGCGTCGGATGAGCAGTACTTC. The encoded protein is CASSLDGGASDEQYF.